What follows are 25 T cell receptor beta chains derived from one specimen sequenced in a study of Graves' ophthalmopathy and Graves' hyperthyroidism. RNA transcripts served as template for amplifying TCR beta CDR3 sequences. The first round was an RT-PCR with HTBI primers, and the second round was a multiplex PCR. In TCRdb, the multiplex PCR reads were re-called with MiXCR into one record per CDR3 protein. Counted here are approximately 540,000 distinct CDR3 sequences, under 45% occurring once; the ten biggest clones make up roughly 4.5%. The material sequenced was peripheral blood or thyroid tissue (not recorded which). The receptors derive from an adult man with Graves' hyperthyroidism.

This clonotype was seen at least ten times. This sequence joins TRBV20-1 and TRBJ1-1; 7 bases fit TRBD1. Trimming removed 7 bases from V and 2 bases from J; junction bases left unmatched: 7. This CDR3 region has 13 residues. Germline loops: CDR1 DFQATT, CDR2 SNEGSKA (reference sequence). The chain's CDR3 is CSVPTGFNTEAFF. The CDR3 region has the DNA TGCAGTGTCCCGACAGGGTTTAACACTGAAGCTTTCTTT.

This chain uses TRBV6-1 with TRBJ2-7, with 7 bases that match TRBD1. J lost 5 bases, V lost 8 bases, and 12 bases had no gene match. CDR1 and CDR2 from the germline V gene are MNHNS and SASEGT. The length of the CDR3 is 14 residues. CDR3 bases: TGTGCCAGCTCACTGGAGACAGGGAGCAACGAGCAGTACTTC. Protein product: CASSLETGSNEQYF.

This clonotype came up a few times. CDR3 loop: CAWSFTGTSGIHEQYF. The CDR3 DNA follows: TGTGCCTGGAGTTTCACCGGGACTAGCGGGATCCACGAGCAGTACTTC. This chain joins TRBV7-2 and TRBJ2-7; TRBD2 matches at 13 bases. This CDR3 has 16 amino acids. Trimming at V came to 11 bases and at J to 5 bases, leaving 15 bases not matched to a gene. Looked up from germline, CDR1 is SGHTA and CDR2 is FQGNSA.

This clonotype was counted only a few times. The chain is built from TRBV20-1 and TRBJ2-1, with 8 bases matching TRBD2. Germline V CDR1 and CDR2: DFQATT, SNEGSKA (reference sequence). This CDR3 comprises 14 residues. Germline trimming cut 3 bases from V and 8 bases from J; bases unmatched to any gene: 9. CDR3: CSASVGRARDEQFF. CDR3 in DNA: TGCAGTGCTAGCGTCGGGAGGGCCAGGGATGAGCAGTTCTTC.

The chain carries TRBV2 and TRBJ2-7, with 7 bases fitting TRBD2. Unmatched junction bases numbered 15, after V lost 6 bases and J lost 7 bases. CDR1 and CDR2 (germline): SNHLY, FYNNEI. The CDR3 is made up of 15 amino acids. This CDR3 is CASSLWGREVDEQYF. DNA for the CDR3: TGTGCCAGCAGCTTATGGGGACGGGAGGTAGATGAGCAGTACTTC.

This clonotype was seen many times. The chain couples TRBV20-1 to TRBJ1-2; the match to TRBD1 covers 7 bases. Germline CDR1 reads DFQATT; CDR2 reads SNEGSKA (reference sequence). V lost 3 bases, J lost 2 bases, and 3 bases stayed unmatched. This CDR3 has 13 amino acids. CDR3 region: CSARTGTNYGYTF. CDR3 DNA sequence: TGCAGTGCTAGGACAGGGACAAACTATGGCTACACCTTC.

This clonotype has a count of ten or more. The chain links TRBV10-3 to TRBJ1-2; a possible D gene is TRBD1 (6 bases). The CDR3 consists of 13 residues. V lost 9 bases and J lost 4, with 15 bases in between. From germline, CDR1 is ENHRY and CDR2 SYGVKD. CDR3 coding DNA: TGTGCCATTTCGCTTGACAGGCGCTATGGCTACACCTTC. Translated: CAISLDRRYGYTF.

Ten or more counts support this clonotype. The J gene is TRBJ1-2, the V gene TRBV6-6; D remains ambiguous. Trimming took 10 bases from V and 4 from J, leaving 10 bases between them. CDR1 is MNHNY and CDR2 is SVGAGI in the germline V gene (reference sequence). The CDR3 sequence is 11 residues long. Here the CDR3 reads CATNAGYGYTF. The CDR3 bases are TGTGCCACCAACGCAGGCTATGGCTACACCTTC.

This clonotype was seen repeatedly, ten times or more. The genes are TRBV12-3 or TRBV12-4 and TRBJ1-3, with D uncertain. The CDR3 consists of 14 residues. V lost 6 bases, J lost 0 bases, and 9 bases lay in between. This chain's CDR3 is CASRRHFSGNTIYF. The DNA of the CDR3 is TGTGCCAGCAGACGACACTTCTCTGGAAACACCATATATTTT.

This clonotype was counted many times. The rearrangement joins TRBV7-3 to TRBJ2-5; the D gene is possibly TRBD1 (5 bases). The CDR3 runs 13 residues. V lost 3 bases to trimming and J lost 10 bases, with 15 bases between them. Germline V gives CDR1 SGHTA, CDR2 FQGTGA. CDR3 sequence reads: CASSLTAEMHQYF. The DNA of the CDR3 is TGTGCCAGCAGCTTGACAGCAGAGATGCACCAGTACTTC.

The gene calls are TRBV19 and TRBJ1-5; D is ambiguous. Deletions cut 8 bases from V and 0 bases from J, with 20 bases between. CDR1 and CDR2 (germline): LNHDA, SQIVND (reference sequence). CDR3 length: 17 residues. CDR3 sequence reads: CASGTNMAPLSNQPQHF. The DNA for the CDR3 is TGTGCCAGTGGAACTAATATGGCACCCCTTAGCAATCAGCCCCAGCATTTT.

In this sample, this clonotype turned up many times. The V and J genes are TRBV2 and TRBJ1-4; 7 nucleotides line up with TRBD1. The CDR3 runs to 14 residues. With 6 bases clipped from V and 7 bases from J, the junction kept 8 bases outside the gene matches. Germline V CDR1 and CDR2: SNHLY, FYNNEI. CDR3 nucleotides: TGTGCCAGCAGGCTACAGGGGAAGGGTGAAAAACTGTTTTTT. Translation: CASRLQGKGEKLFF. The full variable domain, its missing parts supplied by reference TRBV2 and TRBJ1-4, is EPEVTQTPSHQVTQMGQEVILRCVPISNHLYFYWYRQILGQKVEFLVSFYNNEISEKSEIFDDQFSVERPDGSNFTLKIRSTKLEDSAMYFCASRLQGKGEKLFFGSGTQLSVL.

The sample holds many counts of this clonotype. The rearrangement joins TRBV11-3 to TRBJ1-6, with a weak D call TRBD1 (6 bases). The CDR3 totals 16 residues. Germline values: CDR1 SGHNT, CDR2 YENEEA. Between the trimmed V and J ends, which lost 5 bases and 8 bases, there was a span of 19 bases. The chain's CDR3 is CASSRSSGPGDSPLHF. The CDR3 DNA sequence: TGTGCCAGCAGCCGGTCATCCGGGCCAGGGGATTCACCCCTCCACTTT.

The J gene is TRBJ1-6, the V gene TRBV10-3; weak D call: TRBD1 (5 bases). This CDR3 is 16 amino acids long. Per the germline V gene, CDR1 is ENHRY and CDR2 is SYGVKD. V dropped 3 bases and J dropped 5 bases, with 14 bases sitting between them. This CDR3 is CAISEDGGLHNSPLHF. In nucleotides, the CDR3 is TGTGCCATCAGTGAAGACGGGGGACTTCATAATTCACCCCTCCACTTT.

Ten or more counts support this clonotype. This chain uses TRBV20-1 with TRBJ1-1, with 7 bases identical to TRBD1. The germline V gene has CDR1 DFQATT and CDR2 SNEGSKA (reference sequence). This CDR3 region has 14 residues. V was pared by 0 bases and J by 3 bases, with 4 bases of the junction left unmatched. The DNA for the CDR3 is TGCAGTGCTAGAGAAGGGGGCCCGGACACTGAAGCTTTCTTT. It translates to CSAREGGPDTEAFF.

This clonotype was counted only a few times. The CDR3, as DNA: TGTGCCAGTACCATCAAAGGGAATGAAAAACTGTTTTTT. Encoded protein: CASTIKGNEKLFF. This chain joins TRBV19 and TRBJ1-4; D gene unclear. The CDR3 has 13 residues. Germline V gene data show CDR1 as LNHDA and CDR2 as SQIVND (reference sequence). Trimming took 7 bases from V and 5 from J, leaving 11 bases between them.

As concerns this clonotype: Just one base apart from a much larger clone, this may be a read error. V gene TRBV7-9 combines with J gene TRBJ2-2, with D perhaps matching TRBD2 (6 bases). Germline assignment: CDR1 SEHNR and CDR2 FQNEAQ (reference sequence). The CDR3 length is 15 residues. CDR3 in DNA: TGTGCCAGCAGCTTAGAAGCACTAGGCACCGGGGGGCTGTTTTTT. Protein sequence: CASSLEALGTGGLFF.

This sequence joins TRBV2 and TRBJ2-5; weak D call: TRBD2 (6 bases). Deletions cut 2 bases from V and 0 bases from J, with 19 bases between. This CDR3 comprises 18 residues. Germline assignment: CDR1 SNHLY and CDR2 FYNNEI. The CDR3 nucleotides read TGTGCCAGCAGTGAATGCGGGACTCCTTACTTGTACCAAGAGACCCAGTACTTC. It is translated as CASSECGTPYLYQETQYF. Full variable domain (rest looked up from reference TRBV2 and TRBJ2-5): EPEVTQTPSHQVTQMGQEVILRCVPISNHLYFYWYRQILGQKVEFLVSFYNNEISEKSEIFDDQFSVERPDGSNFTLKIRSTKLEDSAMYFCASSECGTPYLYQETQYFGPGTRLLVL.

The gene calls are TRBV20-1 and TRBJ1-5; 9 bases line up with TRBD1. CDR3 size: 15 residues. The germline gives CDR1 DFQATT, CDR2 SNEGSKA (reference sequence). V trimming: 6 bases; J trimming: 0 bases; junction bases outside the gene matches: 6. The CDR3 reads CSAQDRGASNQPQHF. The DNA for the CDR3 is TGCAGTGCCCAGGACAGGGGTGCTAGCAATCAGCCCCAGCATTTT.

The chain uses TRBV29-1 and TRBJ2-5, with D unresolved. Deletions cut 7 bases from V and 5 bases from J, with 17 bases between. This CDR3 region has 13 residues. Germline V gene data show CDR1 as SQVTM and CDR2 as ANQGSEA. The CDR3 spells CSASLLNGETQYF. As DNA, the CDR3 is TGCAGCGCCTCACTTTTAAACGGGGAGACCCAGTACTTC.

In its sample, this clonotype was seen a few times. The chain joins TRBV7-2 to TRBJ2-1; the D gene is possibly TRBD2 (5 bases). This CDR3 is built from 13 residues. V was pared by 5 bases and J by 5 bases, with 10 bases between. Germline V gene sequence: CDR1 SGHTA, CDR2 FQGNSA. The CDR3 nucleotides are TGTGCCAGCAGCGACTACATAAACAATGAGCAGTTCTTC. It codes for CASSDYINNEQFF.

The chain carries TRBV4-1 and TRBJ2-2; possibly TRBD2 for D (5 bases). Trimming cost V 1 base and J 3 bases, with 15 bases left between them. From germline, CDR1 is MGHRA and CDR2 YSYEKL. This CDR3 region has 17 residues. The CDR3 protein is CASSQVTSPGYTGELFF. The DNA for the CDR3 is TGCGCCAGCAGCCAAGTCACCTCCCCGGGATACACCGGGGAGCTGTTTTTT.

This clonotype was picked up a small number of times. The chain couples TRBV9 to TRBJ2-3; the match to TRBD1 covers 7 bases. After removal of 1 base from V and 2 bases from J, the junction contained 1 base not matched to a gene. This CDR3 is built from 14 residues. Germline CDR1 SGDLS, CDR2 YYNGEE. The CDR3 sequence is CASSVRGPTDTQYF. The CDR3 DNA reads as TGTGCCAGCAGCGTAAGGGGGCCCACAGATACGCAGTATTTT. Full variable domain (missing parts from reference TRBV9 and TRBJ2-3): DSGVTQTPKHLITATGQRVTLRCSPRSGDLSVYWYQQSLDQGLQFLIQYYNGEERAKGNILERFSAQQFPDLHSELNLSSLELGDSALYFCASSVRGPTDTQYFGPGTRLTVL.

The chain is built from TRBV7-9 and TRBJ1-1; D ambiguous. CDR1 is SEHNR, CDR2 FQNEAQ, per germline (reference sequence). The V end lost 1 base, the J end lost 6 bases, and 15 bases lay between the germline ends. The CDR3 has 15 amino acids. CDR3 region: CASSLGVGDQSEAFF. CDR3 sequence (DNA): TGTGCCAGCAGCTTAGGAGTGGGCGATCAATCTGAAGCTTTCTTT.

Details on this clonotype: A much larger clone lies one base from this, so it may be a read error. This CDR3 reads CASSFGRGSGLNEQYF. The CDR3 bases are TGTGCCAGCAGCTTCGGTCGAGGATCAGGGCTGAACGAGCAGTACTTC. V and J are TRBV7-3 and TRBJ2-7; possible D gene TRBD1, 5 bases. Trimming pared 3 bases from V and 5 bases from J, leaving 20 bases between. Germline V gives CDR1 SGHTA, CDR2 FQGTGA. The CDR3 consists of 16 residues.